This TCR beta chain was recovered during a study of CXCR3-negative and CXCR3-positive naive CD8 T cells. On the study more broadly: The libraries yielded about 135 million TRB reads, about 1.5 +/- 0.3 million each. Study-wide points: More hydrophobic TRB CDR3s were found in CXCR3-positive naive cells than in CXCR3-negative naive cells.

Worth noting for this clonotype: What it recognizes is unknown.

The authors prepared UMI-labeled TRB cDNA libraries by 5' RACE. TCRdb reworked the 5' RACE reads into one entry per CDR3 protein, no DNA. The table for this sample gives about 70,000 distinct CDR3 sequences. Naive CD8+ T cells showed a CD45RO-CCR7+CD27+CD95- phenotype. The CDR3 runs to 13 residues. Germline loops: CDR1 SGHTA, CDR2 FQGNSA. This TCR derives from a human donor in good health. Some clones in this sample may be carry-over from other donors' samples. The sequenced sample consisted of naive CXCR3+ CD8+ T cells from blood. Subset given: CD45RO-CCR7+CD27+CD95- naive CD8+ T cells expressing CXCR3 (TNR3+). The rearrangement uses TRBV7-2 and TRBJ1-2; TCRdb's D gene call, TRBD1, goes unchecked for lack of DNA. The CDR3 sequence: CASSTDSNYGYTF.